A selection of T cell receptor beta chains follows, all from one sample in a study of cytomegalovirus exposure and HLA in healthy donors. Assay used: immunoSEQ multiplex PCR; TCRdb lists only in-frame clones, some missing. The sample has 150,000 to 200,000 clones; about 80% are singletons. The sample consisted of PBMCs. Receptors were obtained from a woman between 35 and 50 years old in good health and CMV-seronegative. Both conserved end residues are part of each CDR3. Each record gives: J gene, D gene, V gene, clone size, CDR3 protein, CDR3 DNA. The D gene is left open where the match is weak. Some rows have no size entry. The others give once, few or many, or a class for an expanded clone.

J: TRBJ1-4; D: -; V: TRBV7-8; size: -; CDR3: CASSPTEFYEKLFF; DNA: TGTGCCAGCAGCCCCACAGAGTTCTATGAAAAACTGTTTTTT
J: TRBJ1-1; D: TRBD1; V: TRBV4-3; size: few; CDR3: CASSHVDRGAEAFF; DNA: TGCGCCAGCAGCCATGTCGACAGGGGGGCTGAAGCTTTCTTT
J: TRBJ2-1; D: TRBD2; V: TRBV7-9; size: -; CDR3: CASSQTSNSFLEQFF; DNA: TGTGCCAGCAGCCAGACTAGCAACAGCTTCCTGGAGCAGTTCTTC
J: TRBJ1-4; D: -; V: TRBV28; size: -; CDR3: CASSVAGISNEKLFF; DNA: TGTGCCAGCAGTGTCGCCGGGATAAGTAATGAAAAACTGTTTTTT
J: TRBJ1-1; D: -; V: TRBV27; size: -; CDR3: CASSKSIEGEAFF; DNA: TGTGCCAGCAGTAAATCCATCGAGGGTGAAGCTTTCTTT
J: TRBJ2-3; D: TRBD2; V: TRBV5-4; size: -; CDR3: CASSLGAGDRTDTQYF; DNA: TGTGCCAGCAGCTTGGGAGCGGGAGACCGCACAGATACGCAGTATTTT
J: TRBJ2-5; D: -; V: TRBV4-3; size: few; CDR3: CASSQGSIGGETQYF; DNA: TGCGCCAGCAGCCAGGGAAGTATCGGAGGAGAGACCCAGTACTTC
J: TRBJ1-2; D: -; V: TRBV7-2; size: once; CDR3: CASSFTVEGYGYTF; DNA: TGTGCCAGCAGCTTTACGGTTGAGGGCTATGGCTACACCTTC
J: TRBJ1-5; D: TRBD1; V: TRBV6-5; size: -; CDR3: CASSERQGTQPQHF; DNA: TGTGCCAGCAGTGAAAGACAGGGCACTCAGCCCCAGCATTTT
J: TRBJ2-7; D: -; V: TRBV21-1; size: -; CDR3: CASSKQGRSSPYEQYF; DNA: TGTGCCAGCAGCAAACAGGGGCGGTCGAGCCCCTACGAGCAGTACTTC
J: TRBJ2-3; D: TRBD1; V: TRBV5-1; size: once; CDR3: CASSSHMDRGSDTQYF; DNA: TGCGCCAGCAGTTCTCATATGGACAGGGGTTCAGATACGCAGTATTTT
J: TRBJ2-3; D: -; V: TRBV5-1; size: -; CDR3: CASSLRTGGGTDTQYF; DNA: TGCGCCAGCAGCTTACGAACAGGGGGAGGGACAGATACGCAGTATTTT
J: TRBJ1-2; D: -; V: TRBV18; size: -; CDR3: CASSPRQGPEGSYGYTF; DNA: TGTGCCAGCTCACCACGCCAGGGTCCTGAAGGAAGCTATGGCTACACCTTC
J: TRBJ1-2; D: -; V: TRBV7-8; size: -; CDR3: CASSSGRRGARGYTF; DNA: TGTGCCAGTTCTTCCGGGCGCCGGGGGGCGCGTGGCTACACCTTC